Below, 25 T cell receptor beta chains from the same sample are listed, as sequenced in a study of OX40 agonist ivuxolimab in advanced cancers. The data were produced by immunoSEQ multiplex PCR, yet TCRdb's version contains in-frame clones alone and is incomplete. The repertoire consists of roughly 100,000 clones, with about 92% occurring once and the leading ten covering 3% to 3.5%. Here the sequenced sample was CD4+ or CD8+ T cells sorted from blood, taken in a trial of the OX40 agonist ivuxolimab. The receptors were sampled from an adult with an advanced solid tumor such as melanoma, head and neck, liver or kidney cancer.

The chain employs TRBV27 and TRBJ2-3; 11 bases agree with TRBD2. This CDR3 is 14 amino acids long. CDR1 and CDR2 (germline): MNHEY, SMNVEV (reference sequence). V shed 2 bases, J shed 6 bases, and the junction held 1 base outside the gene matches. The chain's CDR3 is CASSLIAGGDTQYF. The CDR3 DNA is TGTGCCAGCAGTTTAATAGCGGGGGGGGATACGCAGTATTTT.

This chain uses TRBV15 with TRBJ2-5; D is unclear. This CDR3 region has 12 residues. CDR1 and CDR2 from the germline V gene are LNHNV and YYDKDF (reference sequence). The V gene lost 0 bases and the J gene lost 4 bases, with 3 bases spanning the gap. Here the CDR3 DNA reads TGTGCCACCAGCAGAGATGGAGAGACCCAGTACTTC. Its protein is CATSRDGETQYF.

The chain joins TRBV11-2 to TRBJ2-7, with TRBD2 matching over 10 bases. In germline, CDR1 is SGHAT, CDR2 FQNNGV. This CDR3 region has 16 residues. With 0 bases clipped from V and 3 bases from J, the junction kept 5 bases outside the gene matches. The chain's CDR3 is CASSLELAGALYEQYF. The CDR3 DNA sequence: TGTGCCAGCAGCTTAGAGCTAGCGGGGGCTCTCTACGAGCAGTACTTC.

The chain recombines TRBV6-5 with TRBJ2-6, with D tentatively TRBD1 or TRBD2 (5 bases each). The CDR3 runs to 15 residues. Between the trimmed V and J ends, which lost 4 bases and 8 bases, there was a span of 15 bases. Germline loops: CDR1 MNHEY, CDR2 SVGAGI. CDR3 sequence: CASSSGAAPTNVLTF. DNA for the CDR3: TGTGCCAGCAGTTCCGGGGCTGCCCCGACCAACGTCCTGACTTTC.

The chain uses TRBV27 and TRBJ2-2; the match to TRBD1 covers 9 bases. Germline-derived CDR1 and CDR2 are MNHEY and SMNVEV (reference sequence). The CDR3 spans 18 residues. V lost 6 bases and J lost 1; bases outside the gene matches: 12. The CDR3 nucleotides read TGTGCCAGCAGCCACCTCACAGGGGGCGGGGGGAACACCGGGGAGCTGTTTTTT. This encodes CASSHLTGGGGNTGELFF.

The chain carries TRBV9 and TRBJ2-3; the match to TRBD1 covers 7 bases. The CDR3 contains 16 residues. V dropped 4 bases and J dropped 0; count of bases not matched to a gene: 8. Germline V gene lookup returns CDR1 SGDLS and CDR2 YYNGEE. DNA for the CDR3: TGTGCCAGCAGCAATCCGACAGGGTCTAGCACAGATACGCAGTATTTT. Residues: CASSNPTGSSTDTQYF.

The chain is built from TRBV4-3 and TRBJ1-2; D not resolved. From germline, CDR1 is LGHNA and CDR2 YSLEER. The V and J ends lost 4 bases and 8 bases respectively, with 11 bases between them. This CDR3 has 12 residues. DNA for the CDR3: TGCGCCAGCAGCCCAGACCGTGGCGGCTACACCTTC. It codes for CASSPDRGGYTF.

This chain connects TRBV7-8 to TRBJ1-1; D possibly corresponds to TRBD1 (6 bases). V gave up 3 bases and J gave up 4 bases, with 9 bases separating them. Germline assignment: CDR1 SGHVS and CDR2 FQNEAQ. The CDR3 is 13 residues long. The CDR3 DNA is TGTGCCAGCAGCTTGGGGGGGCTCACTGAAGCTTTCTTT. It is translated as CASSLGGLTEAFF. The whole variable domain, remainder taken from reference TRBV7-8 and TRBJ1-1, is GAGVSQSPRYKVAKRGQDVALRCDPISGHVSLFWYQQALGQGPEFLTYFQNEAQLDKSGLPSDRFFAERPEGSVSTLKIQRTQQEDSAVYLCASSLGGLTEAFFGQGTRLTVV.

This clone was seen once. This chain joins TRBV7-2 and TRBJ1-4; TRBD1 agrees at 7 bases. The CDR3 consists of 15 residues. Per the germline V gene, CDR1 is SGHTA and CDR2 is FQGNSA. V was pared by 1 base and J by 6 bases, with 5 bases of the junction left unmatched. As DNA, the CDR3 is TGTGCCAGCAGCTTAGACAGGGGAGAGGATGAAAAACTGTTTTTT. This sequence encodes CASSLDRGEDEKLFF. The full variable domain, its missing parts supplied by reference TRBV7-2 and TRBJ1-4, is GAGVSQSPSNKVTEKGKDVELRCDPISGHTALYWYRQSLGQGLEFLIYFQGNSAPDKSGLPSDRFSAERTGGSVSTLTIQRTQQEDSAVYLCASSLDRGEDEKLFFGSGTQLSVL.

J is TRBJ1-2 and V is TRBV6-6; D may be TRBD1 (5 bases). V shed 6 bases and J shed 0 bases, with 11 bases lying between them. CDR1 and CDR2 from the germline V gene are MNHNY and SVGAGI (reference sequence). The CDR3 is 14 amino acids. The CDR3 coding sequence is TGTGCCAGCAGCCCAACACAGGCTAACTATGGCTACACCTTC. Translated, it gives CASSPTQANYGYTF.

This chain uses TRBV4-1 with TRBJ2-7; D not certain. CDR3 size: 14 residues. Trimming took off 2 bases at V and 4 bases at J, with 12 bases between the two ends. CDR1 MGHRA and CDR2 YSYEKL come from the germline V gene. DNA of the CDR3: TGCGCCAGCAGCCAACAGGAGCTAACATACGAGCAGTACTTC. Translation gives CASSQQELTYEQYF.

For this clone: Other DNA sequences of this sample code for an identical CDR3. The chain couples TRBV27 to TRBJ1-6; D ambiguous. V was pared by 2 bases and J by 6 bases, with 11 bases between. The CDR3 totals 15 residues. Germline CDR1 reads MNHEY; CDR2 reads SMNVEV (reference sequence). CDR3 sequence reads: CASSLHSLLNSPLHF. DNA of the CDR3: TGTGCCAGCAGTTTACACAGCCTCCTTAATTCACCCCTCCACTTT.

V is TRBV10-1 and J is TRBJ2-7, with D tentatively TRBD2 (5 bases). Germline assignment: CDR1 WNHNN and CDR2 SYGVQD (reference sequence). Trimming pared 1 base from V and 7 bases from J, leaving 17 bases between. CDR3 length equals 15 residues. The CDR3 is CASSEFIEGTKEQYF. The CDR3 nucleotides read TGCGCCAGCAGTGAGTTTATCGAGGGAACTAAGGAGCAGTACTTC.

This chain uses TRBV25-1 with TRBJ1-4; 8 nucleotides line up with TRBD1. V dropped 1 base and J dropped 6; count of bases not matched to a gene: 4. The CDR3 extends over 15 amino acids. CDR1 and CDR2 (germline): MGHDK, SYGVNS. The CDR3 is CASSELGQGHEKLFF. In DNA form, the CDR3 reads TGTGCCAGCAGTGAATTAGGACAGGGTCATGAAAAACTGTTTTTT.

This chain connects TRBV5-4 to TRBJ1-5; the match to TRBD1 covers 7 bases. Trimming took 0 bases from V and 2 from J; bases not matched to a gene: 8. The CDR3 contains 17 residues. Per the germline V gene, CDR1 is SGHNT and CDR2 is YYREEE (reference sequence). For the CDR3, the DNA is TGTGCCAGCAGCTTGGCCCTGGGCCAGGGGGGCAATCAGCCCCAGCATTTT. Protein product: CASSLALGQGGNQPQHF.

The V gene is TRBV6-1, the J gene TRBJ2-7; D ambiguous. Trimming left V 8 bases short and J 3 bases short, with 5 bases between. The V gene's germline CDR1 is MNHNS and CDR2 SASEGT. The CDR3 length is 10 residues. In DNA, the CDR3 is TGTGCCAGCCTGGACTACGAGCAGTACTTC. Translating it yields CASLDYEQYF.

The J gene is TRBJ2-3, the V gene TRBV7-9; D not resolved. V was pared by 2 bases and J by 6 bases, with 6 bases between. In germline, CDR1 is SEHNR, CDR2 FQNEAQ (reference sequence). This CDR3 has 12 residues. The CDR3 DNA is TGTGCCAGCAGCTTATACGAGGATACGCAGTATTTT. Translating it yields CASSLYEDTQYF.

In its sample, this clone was seen a few times. J is TRBJ2-7 and V is TRBV10-3; the D call may be TRBD1 or TRBD2 (5 bases each). This CDR3 has 14 amino acids. Looked up from germline, CDR1 is ENHRY and CDR2 is SYGVKD. V shed 6 bases and J shed 4 bases, with 16 bases lying between them. This CDR3 is CAISPWDETYEQYF. The CDR3 DNA reads TGTGCCATCAGCCCCTGGGACGAGACGTACGAGCAGTACTTC.

The V and J genes are TRBV11-2 and TRBJ2-1, with TRBD2 identical over 15 bases. V trimming: 3 bases; J trimming: 9 bases; junction bases outside the gene matches: 6. Germline CDR1 and CDR2: SGHAT and FQNNGV. The CDR3 runs 16 residues. The CDR3 DNA reads TGTGCCAGCAGCTTCGCCGGACTAGCGGGGGGGGGTGAGCAGTTCTTC. Protein sequence: CASSFAGLAGGGEQFF.

This chain uses TRBV6-5 with TRBJ2-7; tentative D call: TRBD2 (7 bases). V was trimmed by 4 bases and J by 2 bases, leaving 15 bases between them. This CDR3 has 15 residues. CDR1 is MNHEY, CDR2 SVGAGI, per germline. Written as DNA, the CDR3 is TGTGCCAGCAGTTGGGAGGGGGGGGGAACCTACGAGCAGTACTTC. Amino acids: CASSWEGGGTYEQYF.

The chain links TRBV4-1 to TRBJ2-5; 7 bases are shared with TRBD2. The germline V gene has CDR1 MGHRA and CDR2 YSYEKL. Unmatched junction bases numbered 13, after V lost 4 bases and J lost 5 bases. The CDR3 is 16 residues long. Written as DNA, the CDR3 is TGCGCCAGCAGCCCCCACCCTTACCAGGGAGGGGAGACCCAGTACTTC. Translation: CASSPHPYQGGETQYF.

The chain is built from TRBV9 and TRBJ1-3; D not resolved. CDR1 is SGDLS and CDR2 is YYNGEE in the germline V gene. Trimming took 0 bases from V and 4 from J, leaving 5 bases between them. The CDR3 is 13 residues long. Here the CDR3 reads CASSVDEGNTIYF. The CDR3 DNA sequence: TGTGCCAGCAGCGTAGATGAAGGAAACACCATATATTTT.

The chain is built from TRBV30 and TRBJ1-1; D is perhaps TRBD1 (5 bases). Germline V gives CDR1 GTSNPN, CDR2 SVGIG (reference sequence). The CDR3 sequence is 15 residues long. The germline V and J ends were trimmed by 3 bases and 0 bases, with 14 bases remaining between them. CDR3 sequence (DNA): TGTGCCTGGAGCTCTGAGGGGAACATGAACACTGAAGCTTTCTTT. As protein: CAWSSEGNMNTEAFF.

Here the CDR3 reads CASSWTGIGNQPQHF. The CDR3 region has the DNA TGTGCCAGCAGCTGGACAGGGATAGGGAATCAGCCCCAGCATTTT. The chain couples TRBV7-2 to TRBJ1-5; 8 bases align to TRBD1. Per germline, CDR1 SGHTA and CDR2 FQGNSA. V shed 4 bases and J 4 bases; nucleotides not matched to a gene: 6. The CDR3 consists of 15 residues. Variable domain in full (rest from reference TRBV7-2 and TRBJ1-5): GAGVSQSPSNKVTEKGKDVELRCDPISGHTALYWYRQSLGQGLEFLIYFQGNSAPDKSGLPSDRFSAERTGGSVSTLTIQRTQQEDSAVYLCASSWTGIGNQPQHFGDGTRLSIL.

The V gene is TRBV2, the J gene TRBJ2-3; maybe TRBD2 (6 bases). The ends were cut back, 7 bases at V and 7 bases at J, with 12 bases in the middle. Germline CDR1 SNHLY, CDR2 FYNNEI. This CDR3 comprises 12 residues. The CDR3 sequence: CASTGVRNTQYF. The DNA for the CDR3 is TGTGCCAGCACGGGGGTTCGAAATACGCAGTATTTT.